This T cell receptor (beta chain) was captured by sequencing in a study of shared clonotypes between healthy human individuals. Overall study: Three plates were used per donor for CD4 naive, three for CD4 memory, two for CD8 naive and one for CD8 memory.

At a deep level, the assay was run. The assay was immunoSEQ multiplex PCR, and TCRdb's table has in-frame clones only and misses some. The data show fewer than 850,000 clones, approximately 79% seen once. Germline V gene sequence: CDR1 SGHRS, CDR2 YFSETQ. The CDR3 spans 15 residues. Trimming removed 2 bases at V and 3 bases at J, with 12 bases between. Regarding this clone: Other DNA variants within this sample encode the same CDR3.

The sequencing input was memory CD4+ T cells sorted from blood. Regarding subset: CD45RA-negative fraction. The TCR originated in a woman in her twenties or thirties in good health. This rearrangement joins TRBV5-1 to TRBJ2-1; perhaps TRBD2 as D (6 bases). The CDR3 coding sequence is TGCGCCAGCAGCTTAGATATAGCGGACTACAATGAGCAGTTCTTC. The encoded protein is CASSLDIADYNEQFF.